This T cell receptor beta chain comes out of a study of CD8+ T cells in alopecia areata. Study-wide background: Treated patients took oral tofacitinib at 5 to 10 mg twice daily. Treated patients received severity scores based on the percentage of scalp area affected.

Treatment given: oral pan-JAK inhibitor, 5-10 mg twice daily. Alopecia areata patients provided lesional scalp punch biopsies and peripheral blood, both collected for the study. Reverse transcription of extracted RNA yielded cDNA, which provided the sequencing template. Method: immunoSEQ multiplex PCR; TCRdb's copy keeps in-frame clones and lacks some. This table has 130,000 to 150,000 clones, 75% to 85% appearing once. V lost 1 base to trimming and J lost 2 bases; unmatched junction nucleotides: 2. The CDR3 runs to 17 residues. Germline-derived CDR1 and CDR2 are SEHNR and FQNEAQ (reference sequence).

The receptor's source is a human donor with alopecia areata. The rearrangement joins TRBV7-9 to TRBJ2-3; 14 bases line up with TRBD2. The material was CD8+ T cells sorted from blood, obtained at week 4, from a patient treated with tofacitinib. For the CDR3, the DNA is TGTGCCAGCAGCTTAGGGGGACTAGCGGGGGTCACAGATACGCAGTATTTT. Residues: CASSLGGLAGVTDTQYF.